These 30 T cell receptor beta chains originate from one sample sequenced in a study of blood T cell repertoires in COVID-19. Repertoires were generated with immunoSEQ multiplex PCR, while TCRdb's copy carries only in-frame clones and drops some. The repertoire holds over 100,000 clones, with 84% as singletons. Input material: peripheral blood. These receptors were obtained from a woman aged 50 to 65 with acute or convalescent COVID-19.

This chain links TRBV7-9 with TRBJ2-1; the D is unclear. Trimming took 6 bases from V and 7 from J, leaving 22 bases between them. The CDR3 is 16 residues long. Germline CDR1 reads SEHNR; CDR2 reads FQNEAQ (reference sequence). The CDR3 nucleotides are TGTGCCAGCAGTTTGCTATTTAGTAGCTCGAGGAATGAGCAGTTCTTC. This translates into CASSLLFSSSRNEQFF. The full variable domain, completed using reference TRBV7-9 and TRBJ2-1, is DTGVSQNPRHKITKRGQNVTFRCDPISEHNRLYWYRQTLGQGPEFLTYFQNEAQLEKSRLLSDRFSAERPKGSFSTLEIQRTEQGDSAMYLCASSLLFSSSRNEQFFGPGTRLTVL.

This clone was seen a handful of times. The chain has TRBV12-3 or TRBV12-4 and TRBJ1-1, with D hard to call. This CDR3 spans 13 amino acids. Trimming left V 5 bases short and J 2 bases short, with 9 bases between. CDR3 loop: CASSLTQNTEAFF. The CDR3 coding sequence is TGTGCCAGCAGTCTGACACAAAACACTGAAGCTTTCTTT.

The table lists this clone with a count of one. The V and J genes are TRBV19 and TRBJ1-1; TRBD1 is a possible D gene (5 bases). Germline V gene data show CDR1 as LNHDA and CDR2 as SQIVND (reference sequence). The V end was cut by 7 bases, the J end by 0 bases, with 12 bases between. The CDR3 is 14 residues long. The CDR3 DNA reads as TGTGCCAGTACCTCCGGGACTATGAACACTGAAGCTTTCTTT. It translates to CASTSGTMNTEAFF.

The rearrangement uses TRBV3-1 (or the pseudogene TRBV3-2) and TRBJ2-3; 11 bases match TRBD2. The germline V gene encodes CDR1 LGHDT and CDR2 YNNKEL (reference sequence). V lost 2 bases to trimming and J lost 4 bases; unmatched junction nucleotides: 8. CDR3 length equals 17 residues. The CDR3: CASSQSLAGGPADTQYF. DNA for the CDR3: TGTGCCAGCAGCCAATCTCTAGCGGGGGGTCCGGCAGATACGCAGTATTTT.

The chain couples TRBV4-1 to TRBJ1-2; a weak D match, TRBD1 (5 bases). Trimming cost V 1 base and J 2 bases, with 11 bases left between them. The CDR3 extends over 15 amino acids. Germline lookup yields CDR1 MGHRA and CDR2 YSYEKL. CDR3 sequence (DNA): TGCGCCAGCAGCCAAGCAGCAGGGCGGAACTATGGCTACACCTTC. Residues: CASSQAAGRNYGYTF.

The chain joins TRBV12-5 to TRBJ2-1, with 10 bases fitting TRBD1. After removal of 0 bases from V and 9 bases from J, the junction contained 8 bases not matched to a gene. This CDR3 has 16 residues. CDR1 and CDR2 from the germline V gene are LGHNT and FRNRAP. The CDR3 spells CASGLVVTGGIGEQFF. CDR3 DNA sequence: TGTGCTAGTGGTTTGGTAGTGACAGGGGGCATTGGTGAGCAGTTCTTC. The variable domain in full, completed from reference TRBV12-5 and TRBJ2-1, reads DARVTQTPRHKVTEMGQEVTMRCQPILGHNTVFWYRQTMMQGLELLAYFRNRAPLDDSGMPKDRFSAEMPDATLATLKIQPSEPRDSAVYFCASGLVVTGGIGEQFFGPGTRLTVL.

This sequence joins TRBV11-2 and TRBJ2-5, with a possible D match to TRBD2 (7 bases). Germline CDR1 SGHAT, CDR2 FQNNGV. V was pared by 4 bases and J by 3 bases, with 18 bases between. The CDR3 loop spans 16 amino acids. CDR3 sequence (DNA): TGTGCCAGCAGCTCTTATGCGGGGGCGACAAAAGAGACCCAGTACTTC. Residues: CASSSYAGATKETQYF.

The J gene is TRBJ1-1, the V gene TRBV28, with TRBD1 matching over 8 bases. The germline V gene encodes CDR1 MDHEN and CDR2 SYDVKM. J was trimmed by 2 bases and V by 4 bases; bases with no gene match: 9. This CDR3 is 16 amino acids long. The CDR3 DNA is TGTGCCAGCAGTTCCTCCGGACAGGGACGAAACACTGAAGCTTTCTTT. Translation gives CASSSSGQGRNTEAFF.

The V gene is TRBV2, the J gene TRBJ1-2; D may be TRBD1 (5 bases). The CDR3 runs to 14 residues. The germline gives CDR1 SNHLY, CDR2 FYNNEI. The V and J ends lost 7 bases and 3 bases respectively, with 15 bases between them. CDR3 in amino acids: CASIPGSGDYGYTF. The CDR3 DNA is TGTGCCAGCATACCCGGATCGGGGGACTATGGCTACACCTTC.

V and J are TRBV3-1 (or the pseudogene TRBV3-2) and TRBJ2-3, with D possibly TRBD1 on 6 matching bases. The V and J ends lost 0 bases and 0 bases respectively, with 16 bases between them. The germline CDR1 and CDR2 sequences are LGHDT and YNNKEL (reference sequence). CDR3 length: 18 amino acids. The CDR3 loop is CASSQDLGDIGSTDTQYF. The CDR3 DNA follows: TGTGCCAGCAGCCAAGATCTGGGGGACATAGGTAGCACAGATACGCAGTATTTT.

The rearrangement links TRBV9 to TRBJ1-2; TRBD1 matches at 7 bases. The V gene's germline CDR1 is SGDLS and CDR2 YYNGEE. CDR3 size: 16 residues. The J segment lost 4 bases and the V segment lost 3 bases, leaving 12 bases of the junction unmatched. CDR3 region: CASSDHPTGKGYGYTF. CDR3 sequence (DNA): TGTGCCAGCAGCGACCATCCGACAGGGAAAGGCTATGGCTACACCTTC.

The CDR3, as DNA: TGTGCCAGCAGCCTGACAGGGGGGAACACTGAAGCTTTCTTT. Translated, it gives CASSLTGGNTEAFF. The gene calls are TRBV3-1 (or the pseudogene TRBV3-2) and TRBJ1-1; 9 positions agree with TRBD1. This CDR3 has 14 residues. CDR1 is LGHDT and CDR2 is YNNKEL in the germline V gene (reference sequence). V shed 4 bases, J shed 1 base, and the junction held 1 base outside the gene matches.

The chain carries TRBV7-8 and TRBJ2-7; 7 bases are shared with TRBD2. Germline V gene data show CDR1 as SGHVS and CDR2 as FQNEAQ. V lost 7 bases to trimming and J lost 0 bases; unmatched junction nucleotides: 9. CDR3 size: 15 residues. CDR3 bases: TGTGCCAGCACCGCGGGGCGGGGGATCTCCTACGAGCAGTACTTC. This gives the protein CASTAGRGISYEQYF.

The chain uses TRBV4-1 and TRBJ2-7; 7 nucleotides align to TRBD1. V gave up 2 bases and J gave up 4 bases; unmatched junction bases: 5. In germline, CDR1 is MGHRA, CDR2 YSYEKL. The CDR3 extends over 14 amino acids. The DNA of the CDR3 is TGCGCCAGCAGCCAACCGGGACAGACTTACGAGCAGTACTTC. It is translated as CASSQPGQTYEQYF.

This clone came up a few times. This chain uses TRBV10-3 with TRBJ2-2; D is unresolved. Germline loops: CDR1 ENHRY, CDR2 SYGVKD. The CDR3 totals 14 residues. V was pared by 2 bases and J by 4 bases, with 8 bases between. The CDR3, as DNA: TGTGCCATCAGTGAGAGAGCGACCACCGGGGAGCTGTTTTTT. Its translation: CAISERATTGELFF.

The CDR3 sequence is CASSAQGGVTEAFF. As DNA, the CDR3 is TGCGCCAGCAGCGCTCAGGGTGGAGTCACTGAAGCTTTCTTT. The rearrangement joins TRBV5-1 to TRBJ1-1; tentatively, D is TRBD1 (5 bases). This CDR3 has 14 residues. Germline V lookup: CDR1 SGHRS, CDR2 YFSETQ. The V and J ends lost 4 bases and 4 bases respectively, with 14 bases between them.

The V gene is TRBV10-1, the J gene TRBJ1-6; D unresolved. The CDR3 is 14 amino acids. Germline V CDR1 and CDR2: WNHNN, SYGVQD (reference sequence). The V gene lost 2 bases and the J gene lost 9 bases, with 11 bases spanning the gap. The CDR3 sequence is CASSERPPGSPLHF. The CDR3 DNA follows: TGCGCCAGCAGTGAGAGGCCGCCGGGTTCACCCCTCCACTTT.

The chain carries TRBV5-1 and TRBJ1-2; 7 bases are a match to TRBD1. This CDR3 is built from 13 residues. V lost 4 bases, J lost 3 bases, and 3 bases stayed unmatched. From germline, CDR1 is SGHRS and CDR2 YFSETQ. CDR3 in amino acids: CASSPGGYYGYTF. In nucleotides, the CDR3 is TGCGCCAGCAGCCCAGGGGGTTACTATGGCTACACCTTC.

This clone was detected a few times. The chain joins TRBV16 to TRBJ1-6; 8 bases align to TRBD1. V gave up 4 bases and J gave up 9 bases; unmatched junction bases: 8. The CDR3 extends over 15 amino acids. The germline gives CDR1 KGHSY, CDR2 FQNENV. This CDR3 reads CASSPQGTGGSPLHF. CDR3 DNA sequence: TGTGCCAGCAGCCCCCAAGGGACAGGCGGTTCACCCCTCCACTTT.

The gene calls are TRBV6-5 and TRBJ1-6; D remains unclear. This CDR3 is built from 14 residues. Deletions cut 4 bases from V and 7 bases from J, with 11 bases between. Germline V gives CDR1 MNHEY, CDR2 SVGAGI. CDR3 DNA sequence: TGTGCCAGCAGTTTCGTCCGGGAAAATTCACCCCTCCACTTT. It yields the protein CASSFVRENSPLHF.

The CDR3 is CASSQELAGGGDTQYF. The CDR3 DNA follows: TGTGCCAGCAGCCAAGAACTAGCGGGGGGTGGCGATACGCAGTATTTT. This chain links TRBV4-2 with TRBJ2-3; TRBD2 matches at 12 bases. The CDR3 covers 16 residues. Germline V gives CDR1 LGHNA, CDR2 YNFKEQ. Trimming cost V 0 bases and J 6 bases; bases outside gene matches: 4.

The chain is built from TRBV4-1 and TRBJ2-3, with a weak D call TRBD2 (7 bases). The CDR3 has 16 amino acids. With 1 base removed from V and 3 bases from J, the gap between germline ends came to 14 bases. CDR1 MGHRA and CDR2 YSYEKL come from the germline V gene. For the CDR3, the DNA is TGCGCCAGCAGCCAAGGGAAGGGGGGGAGGACAGATACGCAGTATTTT. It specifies CASSQGKGGRTDTQYF.

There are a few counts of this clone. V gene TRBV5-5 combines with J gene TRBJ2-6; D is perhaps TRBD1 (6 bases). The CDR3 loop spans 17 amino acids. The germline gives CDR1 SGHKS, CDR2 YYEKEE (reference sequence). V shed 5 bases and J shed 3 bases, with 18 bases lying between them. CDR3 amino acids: CASRLREGESGANVLTF. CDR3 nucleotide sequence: TGTGCCAGCAGACTCCGCGAGGGGGAGAGTGGGGCCAACGTCCTGACTTTC.

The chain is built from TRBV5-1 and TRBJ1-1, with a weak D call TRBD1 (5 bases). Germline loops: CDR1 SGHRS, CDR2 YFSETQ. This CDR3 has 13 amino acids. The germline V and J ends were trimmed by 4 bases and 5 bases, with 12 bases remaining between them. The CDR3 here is CASSGGIGTEAFF. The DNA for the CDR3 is TGCGCCAGCAGCGGGGGGATCGGAACTGAAGCTTTCTTT.

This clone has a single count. CDR3 nucleotide sequence: TGTGCCAGTAGTCCCCGGGACTCTCCGGGCTACACCTTC. Translation: CASSPRDSPGYTF. The J gene is TRBJ1-2, the V gene TRBV19; D is perhaps TRBD1 (5 bases). Trimming removed 5 bases from V and 8 bases from J, with 15 bases in between. Germline CDR1 LNHDA, CDR2 SQIVND (reference sequence). This CDR3 is built from 13 residues.

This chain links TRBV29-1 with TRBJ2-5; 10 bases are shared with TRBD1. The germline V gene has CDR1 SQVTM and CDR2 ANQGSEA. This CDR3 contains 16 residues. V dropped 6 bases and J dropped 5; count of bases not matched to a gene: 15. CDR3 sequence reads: CSVLRAGTGVGETQYF. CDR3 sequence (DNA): TGCAGCGTCCTGCGCGCCGGGACAGGGGTGGGGGAGACCCAGTACTTC.

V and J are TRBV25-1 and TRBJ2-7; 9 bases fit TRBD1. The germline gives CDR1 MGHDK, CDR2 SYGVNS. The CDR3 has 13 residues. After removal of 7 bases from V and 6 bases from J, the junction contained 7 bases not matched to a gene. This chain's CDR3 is CASTGTGIGEQYF. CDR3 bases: TGTGCCAGCACTGGGACAGGGATCGGCGAGCAGTACTTC.

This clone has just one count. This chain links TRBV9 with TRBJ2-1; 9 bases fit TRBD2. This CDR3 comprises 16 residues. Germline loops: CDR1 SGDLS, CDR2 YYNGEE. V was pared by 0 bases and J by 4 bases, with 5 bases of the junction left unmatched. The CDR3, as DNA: TGTGCCAGCAGCGTAGACGGCGGGGGGGCATACAATGAGCAGTTCTTC. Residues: CASSVDGGGAYNEQFF.

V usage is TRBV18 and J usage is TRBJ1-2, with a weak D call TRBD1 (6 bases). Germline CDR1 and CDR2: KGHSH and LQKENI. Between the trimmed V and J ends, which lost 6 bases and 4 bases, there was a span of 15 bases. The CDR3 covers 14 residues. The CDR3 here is CASSQDRKIYGYTF. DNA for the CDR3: TGTGCCAGCTCTCAAGACAGGAAAATCTATGGCTACACCTTC. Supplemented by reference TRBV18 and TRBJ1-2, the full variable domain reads NAGVMQNPRHLVRRRGQEARLRCSPMKGHSHVYWYRQLPEEGLKFMVYLQKENIIDESGMPKERFSAEFPKEGPSILRIQQVVRGDSAAYFCASSQDRKIYGYTFGSGTRLTVV.

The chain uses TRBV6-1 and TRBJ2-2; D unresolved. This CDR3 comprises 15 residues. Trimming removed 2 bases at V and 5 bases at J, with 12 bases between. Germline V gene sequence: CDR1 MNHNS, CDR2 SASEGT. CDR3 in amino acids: CASSEFAGSTGELFF. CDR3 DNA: TGTGCCAGCAGTGAATTTGCAGGATCGACCGGGGAGCTGTTTTTT.